This T cell receptor beta chain emerged from a study of shared clonotypes between healthy human individuals. Cells designated naive CD8 were CD45RO-negative and were positively selected for CCR7, with terminally differentiated effector memory CD45RA+ cells excluded. CDR1 and CDR2 from the germline V gene are MNHEY and SMNVEV (reference sequence). V gave up 3 bases and J gave up 4 bases; unmatched junction bases: 10. The CDR3 has 16 residues. Sorted-subset replicate PCR reactions were performed with approximately 190 ng DNA, corresponding to tens of thousands of T cell genomes. Produced via immunoSEQ multiplex PCR; TCRdb's table is partial and in-frame only. The sample consists of around 2.1 million clones, about 93% of them appearing once. This clone was detected once. What it binds is unknown. General study points: The small donor group covered limited genetic and exposure diversity. Clonotypes not shared had lower generation probabilities than those common to all four donors.

The TCR sequence derives from a man aged 18 to 29 in good health. Some clones in this sample may be carry-over from other donors' samples. Sequences were obtained from naive CD8+ T cells from PBMCs. The V and J genes are TRBV27 and TRBJ2-7, with 9 bases lining up with TRBD2. CDR3 region: CASSLASGITGYEQYF. The CDR3 region has the DNA TGTGCCAGCAGTTTGGCTAGCGGGATAACGGGGTACGAGCAGTACTTC.